Described below is a single TCR beta chain sequence and its context. This specimen comes from a study of T cells expressing NK-cell markers. CDR1 LNHNV and CDR2 YYDKDF come from the germline V gene (reference sequence). The CDR3 covers 15 residues. TCRdb reprocessed the 5' RACE reads; each CDR3 protein has one entry and no DNA is given. The ten most abundant clones cover more than 1.4% of a sample with fewer than 550,000 distinct CDR3 sequences. This clonotype originated in a woman aged 45-65 years in good health. This chain joins TRBV15 and TRBJ1-2; the TCRdb D gene call, TRBD1, has no DNA to confirm it. Material for sequencing was blood T cells: a sorted CD56 or NKG2C T cell subset, CD4+ or CD8+ T cells, or bulk PBMC T cells (not recorded which). CDR3 protein: CATSTGQERIWGYTF.